The 14 T cell receptor beta chains reported below all come from one sample, sequenced in a study of blood T cell repertoires in COVID-19. Some clones are missing from TCRdb's copy, which holds only in-frame ones; the method was immunoSEQ multiplex PCR. This repertoire shows 78,000 or so clones, about nine tenths found once; its top ten account for 4.9%. Input material: peripheral blood. Source of these receptors: a man aged 45-65 years with active or convalescent COVID-19.

The genes are TRBV2 and TRBJ2-4, with D perhaps TRBD1 (6 bases). The germline gives CDR1 SNHLY, CDR2 FYNNEI. This CDR3 is 16 amino acids long. With 6 bases removed from V and 0 bases from J, the gap between germline ends came to 15 bases. The CDR3 loop is CASRDSQTLAKNIQYF. The CDR3, as DNA: TGTGCCAGCAGGGACAGCCAAACGTTAGCCAAAAACATTCAGTACTTC.

This chain connects TRBV20-1 to TRBJ2-4; D unclear. The V gene lost 0 bases and the J gene lost 16 bases, with 13 bases spanning the gap. Per germline, CDR1 DFQATT and CDR2 SNEGSKA (reference sequence). CDR3 length: 11 amino acids. The CDR3 coding sequence is TGCAGTGCTAGAGATCTCGGCGGATTATACTTC. It yields the protein CSARDLGGLYF.

V usage is TRBV18 and J usage is TRBJ2-1; D not certain. V gave up 3 bases and J gave up 0 bases, with 12 bases separating them. Germline V gene sequence: CDR1 KGHSH, CDR2 LQKENI. The CDR3 spans 16 residues. The CDR3 protein is CASSPPRQSSYNEQFF. The CDR3 DNA reads TGTGCCAGCTCACCGCCGCGGCAGAGCTCCTACAATGAGCAGTTCTTC.

The CDR3 coding sequence is TGCGCCAGCAGCGCCACCTATAGCGGGTTCCAAGAGACCCAGTACTTC. As protein: CASSATYSGFQETQYF. The chain couples TRBV5-1 to TRBJ2-5; 7 positions match TRBD2. This CDR3 has 16 residues. The germline gives CDR1 SGHRS, CDR2 YFSETQ. Trimming at V came to 4 bases and at J to 1 base, leaving 10 bases not matched to a gene.

This chain uses TRBV4-1 with TRBJ2-3; D is perhaps TRBD2 (6 bases). The CDR3 loop spans 13 amino acids. V was cut by 5 bases and J by 3 bases, with 9 bases left in between. The germline V gene has CDR1 MGHRA and CDR2 YSYEKL. The CDR3 coding sequence is TGCGCCAGCAGCGGACGGGAGACAGATACGCAGTATTTT. Encoded protein: CASSGRETDTQYF.

DNA of the CDR3: TGTGCCAGCTCACCCAGAACGAACACCGGGGAGCTGTTTTTT. It specifies CASSPRTNTGELFF. The V call is TRBV18, the J call TRBJ2-2; D gene uncertain. The V end lost 3 bases, the J end lost 0 bases, and 5 bases lay between the germline ends. This CDR3 comprises 14 residues. The germline V gene encodes CDR1 KGHSH and CDR2 LQKENI.

The J gene is TRBJ1-1, the V gene TRBV7-2; 7 positions agree with TRBD1. There are 17 residues in the CDR3. Trimming cost V 4 bases and J 5 bases; bases outside gene matches: 16. The germline V gene encodes CDR1 SGHTA and CDR2 FQGNSA. CDR3 coding DNA: TGTGCCAGCAGCTGGGCGTCGATTGGGGCAGGGGGGACTGAAGCTTTCTTT. Translating it yields CASSWASIGAGGTEAFF.

The chain employs TRBV4-1 and TRBJ1-5; tentatively, D is TRBD1 (5 bases). Deletions cut 0 bases from V and 4 bases from J, with 10 bases between. The germline V gene encodes CDR1 MGHRA and CDR2 YSYEKL. This CDR3 comprises 15 residues. CDR3 amino acids: CASSQDRRQNQPQHF. CDR3 sequence (DNA): TGCGCCAGCAGCCAAGATCGACGACAGAATCAGCCCCAGCATTTT.

The V and J genes are TRBV19 and TRBJ1-1; the D gene is possibly TRBD1 (6 bases). This CDR3 contains 14 residues. CDR1 and CDR2 (germline): LNHDA, SQIVND (reference sequence). Trimming cost V 7 bases and J 8 bases, with 20 bases left between them. The CDR3 nucleotides read TGTGCCAGTAACCCCAGAGACAGGAGGCCAGAAGCTTTCTTT. The encoded protein is CASNPRDRRPEAFF.

The chain employs TRBV18 and TRBJ2-5; TRBD1 aligns across 10 bases. The CDR3 has 16 amino acids. Germline V lookup: CDR1 KGHSH, CDR2 LQKENI. V lost 4 bases to trimming and J lost 5 bases; unmatched junction nucleotides: 10. CDR3 in DNA: TGTGCCAGCTCACTGCAGACAGGGGGCATAAGGGAGACCCAGTACTTC. Its translation is CASSLQTGGIRETQYF.

The J gene is TRBJ2-5, the V gene TRBV3-1 (or the pseudogene TRBV3-2), with TRBD1 as a possible D gene (5 bases). The V gene's germline CDR1 is LGHDT and CDR2 YNNKEL (reference sequence). The germline V and J ends were trimmed by 4 bases and 5 bases, with 17 bases remaining between them. The CDR3 has 15 amino acids. The CDR3 sequence: CASSLDIGLGETQYF. The CDR3 bases are TGTGCCAGCAGCCTGGACATTGGCTTGGGGGAGACCCAGTACTTC.

The gene calls are TRBV4-3 and TRBJ2-1; the D gene is possibly TRBD2 (7 bases). V was cut by 0 bases and J by 3 bases, with 12 bases left in between. Looked up from germline, CDR1 is LGHNA and CDR2 is YSLEER. This CDR3 is built from 16 residues. CDR3 in amino acids: CASSQDHGGLYNEQFF. The CDR3 nucleotides are TGCGCCAGCAGCCAAGATCACGGGGGGCTCTACAATGAGCAGTTCTTC.

The chain employs TRBV12-3 or TRBV12-4 and TRBJ1-1; possible D gene TRBD1, 6 bases. V lost 6 bases and J 1 base, leaving 9 bases between the germline ends. The CDR3 length is 13 residues. DNA of the CDR3: TGTGCCAGCAGGTTACAGGGGAACACTGAAGCTTTCTTT. It translates to CASRLQGNTEAFF.

The chain combines TRBV7-9 with TRBJ2-5, with 8 bases matching TRBD1. The CDR3 covers 14 residues. Losses at the gene ends were 2 bases for V and 2 bases for J; bases not matched to a gene: 1. Germline V CDR1 and CDR2: SEHNR, FQNEAQ (reference sequence). CDR3 nucleotides: TGTGCCAGCAGCTTAACAGGGGGACAAGAGACCCAGTACTTC. Its protein product is CASSLTGGQETQYF.